The rows below give T cell receptor beta chains drawn from one sample of a study of vaccination and CD4 T cells after COVID-19. Via MiXCR, TCRdb re-called the PCR reads, giving one row per CDR3 protein. This table has 8,500 to 9,500 distinct CDR3 sequences, approximately 60% appearing once. These receptors lack a known antigen. Here the sequenced sample was cultured CD4+ T cells from blood, taken after SARS-CoV-2 vaccination. These receptors originate from a human donor with COVID-19. CDR3s include the opening cysteine and the closing phenylalanine or tryptophan. D genes are given only for firm matches. Expanded clones are given a class, and other clones once, few, many or no size at all.

. | . | TRBJ1-6 | TRBV20-1 | CSVPGTTVSPLHF | TGCAGTGTCCCCGGGACCACTGTTTCACCCCTCCACTTT
TRBD1 | . | TRBJ2-1 | TRBV7-3 | CASSPDRGQNEQFF | TGTGCCAGCAGCCCAGACAGGGGGCAAAATGAGCAGTTCTTC
. | . | TRBJ1-1 | TRBV7-2 | CASTLAGVGTEAFF | TGTGCCAGCACCTTAGCAGGGGTTGGTACTGAAGCTTTCTTT
. | . | TRBJ1-2 | TRBV6-2/TRBV6-3 | CASSYRSNYGYTF | TGTGCCAGCAGTTACCGGTCTAACTATGGCTACACCTTC
. | few | TRBJ1-5 | TRBV10-1 | CASSEGVHQPQHF | TGCGCCAGCAGTGAAGGTGTTCATCAGCCCCAGCATTTT
. | . | TRBJ1-5 | TRBV2 | CASSERTGNSNQPQHF | TGTGCCAGCAGTGAACGAACCGGTAATAGCAATCAGCCCCAGCATTTT
TRBD2 | . | TRBJ2-5 | TRBV7-2 | CASSLRGGAETQYF | TGTGCCAGCAGCTTACGGGGGGGCGCGGAGACCCAGTACTTC
. | once | TRBJ2-5 | TRBV27 | CASSPRRVWETQYF | TGTGCCAGCAGTCCCCGGAGAGTGTGGGAGACCCAGTACTTC
TRBD2 | . | TRBJ2-7 | TRBV20-1 | CSARDPGSGVSYEQYF | TGCAGTGCTAGAGATCCGGGGAGCGGGGTCTCCTACGAGCAGTACTTC
. | . | TRBJ2-7 | TRBV20-1 | CSARTEWGAPHYEQYF | TGCAGTGCTAGAACCGAATGGGGAGCCCCCCACTACGAGCAGTACTTC
TRBD1 | . | TRBJ1-1 | TRBV6-1 | CASSTSGGRDTEAFF | TGTGCCAGCAGTACTTCAGGGGGTAGGGACACTGAAGCTTTCTTT
. | . | TRBJ1-6 | TRBV2 | CASSEGQYLHF | TGTGCCAGCAGTGAAGGCCAATACCTCCACTTT
TRBD1 | . | TRBJ1-4 | TRBV11-2 | CASSPTGGSEKLFF | TGTGCCAGCAGCCCGACAGGGGGGAGTGAAAAACTGTTTTTT
. | . | TRBJ2-5 | TRBV28 | CASSPRRGVETQYF | TGTGCCAGCAGCCCAAGAAGGGGGGTGGAGACCCAGTACTTC
. | . | TRBJ1-5 | TRBV7-9 | CASSLVGTGMDQPQHF | TGTGCCAGCAGCTTAGTGGGGACGGGGATGGATCAGCCCCAGCATTTT
. | . | TRBJ2-1 | TRBV6-1 | CASSQPTEQFF | TGTGCCAGCAGCCAGCCCACGGAGCAGTTCTTC
. | . | TRBJ1-1 | TRBV29-1 | CSVERRGNAEAFF | TGCAGCGTTGAACGCAGAGGGAACGCTGAAGCTTTCTTT
TRBD1 | . | TRBJ2-1 | TRBV20-1 | CSARDQRQGSEQFF | TGCAGTGCTAGAGATCAGCGACAGGGGAGTGAGCAGTTCTTC
. | . | TRBJ2-3 | TRBV2 | CASSEGAGSTDTQYF | TGTGCCAGCAGTGAAGGGGCCGGCAGCACAGATACGCAGTATTTT
TRBD2 | few | TRBJ2-3 | TRBV20-1 | CSARGHSGGERLGTDTQYF | TGCAGTGCTAGAGGACATAGCGGGGGGGAGCGACTAGGGACAGATACGCAGTATTTT
. | . | TRBJ1-1 | TRBV11-3 | CASSLFVRSAEAFF | TGTGCCAGCAGCTTATTCGTCAGGTCAGCTGAAGCTTTCTTT
TRBD2 | . | TRBJ2-3 | TRBV20-1 | CGASPPLGDSAGGAQYF | TGCGGTGCTAGTCCCCCGTTGGGGGACAGCGCGGGGGGGGCGCAGTATTTT
. | . | TRBJ1-2 | TRBV6-5 | CASSYSGYGYTF | TGTGCCAGCAGTTACTCCGGCTATGGCTACACCTTC
TRBD1 | once | TRBJ1-1 | TRBV7-9 | CASSLRGGQANTEAFF | TGTGCCAGCAGCTTAAGGGGGGGACAGGCGAACACTGAAGCTTTCTTT
. | . | TRBJ2-7 | TRBV11-2 | CASSHFRDPAYEQYF | TGTGCCAGCAGCCATTTCCGGGACCCCGCATACGAGCAGTACTTC
. | . | TRBJ1-3 | TRBV7-9 | CASSLTTSGNTIYF | TGTGCCAGCAGCTTAACTACCTCTGGAAACACCATATATTTT
TRBD2 | . | TRBJ2-3 | TRBV6-2/TRBV6-3 | CASRGGTSTDTQYF | TGTGCCAGCAGGGGAGGGACTAGCACAGATACGCAGTATTTT
. | few | TRBJ1-2 | TRBV15 | CATSRDPGGGSGYTF | TGTGCCACCAGCAGAGACCCCGGGGGGGGTTCAGGCTACACCTTC
. | . | TRBJ2-2 | TRBV20-1 | CSARAVSLNTGELFF | TGCAGTGCTAGAGCGGTCAGCCTCAACACCGGGGAGCTGTTTTTT
. | . | TRBJ2-7 | TRBV7-9 | CASSLGGFLYEQYF | TGTGCCAGCAGCTTAGGAGGTTTCCTCTACGAGCAGTACTTC
. | . | TRBJ1-1 | TRBV7-9 | CASRPTQGGSNTEAFF | TGTGCCAGCAGGCCTACTCAAGGTGGATCGAACACTGAAGCTTTCTTT
TRBD1 | . | TRBJ2-7 | TRBV28 | CASGGQVQVYEQYF | TGTGCCAGCGGGGGACAGGTCCAAGTCTACGAGCAGTACTTC
TRBD1 | . | TRBJ2-6 | TRBV6-1 | CASSPDRAGANVLTF | TGTGCCAGCAGCCCCGACAGGGCTGGGGCCAACGTCCTGACTTTC
. | . | TRBJ1-6 | TRBV7-9 | CASSLGSGSPLHF | TGTGCCAGCAGCTTAGGTTCAGGCTCACCCCTCCACTTT
. | . | TRBJ2-5 | TRBV2 | CASSERRGETQYF | TGTGCCAGCAGTGAACGGCGGGGAGAGACCCAGTACTTC
TRBD1 | . | TRBJ1-2 | TRBV6-1 | CASRPGTGGHGYTF | TGTGCCAGCAGGCCCGGGACAGGGGGCCATGGCTACACCTTC
. | . | TRBJ2-2 | TRBV2 | CASRNTGPGELFF | TGTGCCAGCAGGAATACAGGGCCCGGGGAGCTGTTTTTT
. | . | TRBJ2-1 | TRBV5-1 | CASSLEQAQFF | TGCGCCAGCAGCTTGGAGCAAGCCCAGTTCTTC
. | . | TRBJ2-5 | TRBV30 | CAWSASAETQYF | TGTGCCTGGAGTGCTAGCGCGGAGACCCAGTACTTC
TRBD1 | . | TRBJ2-5 | TRBV20-1 | CSVDRAQETQYF | TGCAGTGTCGACAGGGCCCAAGAGACCCAGTACTTC
. | once | TRBJ1-6 | TRBV7-6 | CASSPNTINSPLHF | TGTGCCAGCAGTCCAAACACGATTAATTCACCCCTCCACTTT
. | . | TRBJ1-1 | TRBV20-1 | CSARDYGEAEAFF | TGCAGTGCTAGAGATTATGGGGAGGCTGAAGCTTTCTTT
. | . | TRBJ1-6 | TRBV10-1 | CASSELRNSPLHF | TGCGCCAGCAGTGAGCTAAGGAATTCACCCCTCCACTTT
. | . | TRBJ1-1 | TRBV5-1 | CASSLAGSGEAFF | TGCGCCAGCAGCTTGGCTGGATCGGGGGAAGCTTTCTTT
. | . | TRBJ2-7 | TRBV19 | CASSIRGYEQYF | TGTGCCAGTAGTATAAGGGGGTACGAGCAGTACTTC
TRBD1 | . | TRBJ1-6 | TRBV7-2 | CASSLARTGGNSPLHF | TGTGCCAGCAGCTTAGCGCGGACAGGGGGTAATTCACCCCTCCACTTT
TRBD2 | . | TRBJ2-7 | TRBV6-5 | CASSYLGGLLSYEQYF | TGTGCCAGCAGTTACTTGGGGGGGTTGCTGTCCTACGAGCAGTACTTC
TRBD2 | . | TRBJ2-3 | TRBV7-2 | CASSLEGGLGLAGSTDTQYF | TGTGCCAGCAGCTTAGAAGGTGGTTTAGGACTAGCGGGAAGCACAGATACGCAGTATTTT
. | . | TRBJ2-7 | TRBV18 | CASSTNYEQYF | TGTGCCAGCTCAACAAACTACGAGCAGTACTTC
TRBD1 | . | TRBJ2-2 | TRBV10-3 | CAITGTGNTGELFF | TGTGCCATTACCGGGACAGGGAACACCGGGGAGCTGTTTTTT
. | few | TRBJ2-3 | TRBV27 | CASSLAEGTQYF | TGTGCCAGCAGCCTGGCAGAAGGTACGCAGTATTTT
. | few | TRBJ1-5 | TRBV6-1 | CASSPHSGEGNQPQHF | TGTGCCAGCAGTCCTCACTCGGGGGAAGGCAATCAGCCCCAGCATTTT